This TCR beta chain was documented in a study of T cells in tuberculosis. Study background: CD1B tetramers identified T cells specific for mycobacterial lipid GMM. Whole-study results and caveats: Low-affinity CD1B-GMM tetramer-binding T cells may have been missed.

Germline CDR1 is SNHLY and CDR2 is FYNNEI. With 4 bases clipped from V and 2 bases from J, the junction kept 4 bases outside the gene matches. The CDR3 spans 14 residues. Thawed, overnight-rested PBMC were stained with GMM-loaded CD1B tetramer, viability dye and anti-CD3, then sorted. The lipid loaded on the CD1B tetramers was C32 glucose monomycolate from Rhodococcus equi. Sequencing of TCR-alpha and TCR-beta chains was unpaired. Data came from immunoSEQ multiplex PCR; TCRdb stores just in-frame clones and leaves some out. The repertoire holds roughly 92,000 clones, with more than 75% as singletons. The table lists this clone with a few counts.

This rearrangement joins TRBV2 to TRBJ1-1, with 7 bases matching TRBD1. This receptor was taken from an adult woman with latent tuberculosis. The sequenced material came from CD1b-GMM tetramer-negative cells sorted from PBMCs. CDR3 sequence: CASSGRQGNTEAFF. CDR3 in DNA: TGTGCCAGCAGTGGTCGACAGGGAAACACTGAAGCTTTCTTT.